These 14 T cell receptor beta chains were all obtained from the same sample, sequenced in a study of T cell responses to AZD1222 COVID-19 vaccine. The method was immunoSEQ multiplex PCR; TCRdb's version includes in-frame clones alone and lacks a portion of them. The sample carries about 180,000 clones, over 75% recorded once. This sample comprised peripheral blood, obtained on day 0 of AZD1222 vaccination. The receptors come from an adult in good health.

The chain employs TRBV9 and TRBJ1-1; D is unclear. CDR1 is SGDLS, CDR2 YYNGEE, per germline. V lost 2 bases, J lost 0 bases, and 11 bases lay in between. CDR3 length: 15 residues. The CDR3 nucleotides are TGTGCCAGCAGCGTCTCGAGAGATTTGAACACTGAAGCTTTCTTT. Translation gives CASSVSRDLNTEAFF.

V gene TRBV27 combines with J gene TRBJ2-5; the D call may be TRBD1 or TRBD2 (5 bases each). The germline CDR1 and CDR2 sequences are MNHEY and SMNVEV (reference sequence). V was pared by 2 bases and J by 3 bases, with 10 bases between. The CDR3 loop spans 14 amino acids. The CDR3 protein is CASSLRGGEETQYF. The CDR3 nucleotides are TGTGCCAGCAGTTTACGGGGCGGAGAAGAGACCCAGTACTTC.

The chain carries TRBV27 and TRBJ1-1, with D perhaps TRBD1 (5 bases). V shed 3 bases and J shed 4 bases, with 12 bases lying between them. Germline V CDR1 and CDR2: MNHEY, SMNVEV (reference sequence). This CDR3 contains 14 residues. This CDR3 reads CASSFVGGSTEAFF. The CDR3 DNA is TGTGCCAGCAGTTTCGTCGGGGGTAGCACTGAAGCTTTCTTT.

The chain links TRBV9 to TRBJ2-1, with 8 bases matching TRBD2. This CDR3 has 16 residues. Germline loops: CDR1 SGDLS, CDR2 YYNGEE. V gave up 4 bases and J gave up 2 bases; unmatched junction bases: 8. In DNA form, the CDR3 reads TGTGCCAGCAGCCACAAAAGCGGGGGCCCCTACAATGAGCAGTTCTTC. It translates to CASSHKSGGPYNEQFF. Complete variable domain (other parts from reference TRBV9 and TRBJ2-1): DSGVTQTPKHLITATGQRVTLRCSPRSGDLSVYWYQQSLDQGLQFLIQYYNGEERAKGNILERFSAQQFPDLHSELNLSSLELGDSALYFCASSHKSGGPYNEQFFGPGTRLTVL.

This chain joins TRBV29-1 and TRBJ2-3, with TRBD1 matching over 7 bases. Germline values: CDR1 SQVTM, CDR2 ANQGSEA. The V and J ends lost 7 bases and 3 bases, in that order; junction bases with no gene match: 7. The CDR3 runs to 13 residues. The CDR3 loop reads CSGVETGTDTQYF. DNA of the CDR3: TGCAGCGGTGTGGAGACAGGGACAGATACGCAGTATTTT.

CDR3 amino acids: CASSAGLRTDTQYF. CDR3 in DNA: TGTGCCAGCAGTGCTGGACTACGCACAGATACGCAGTATTTT. The J gene is TRBJ2-3, the V gene TRBV6-4; possible D gene TRBD2, 6 bases. Trimming took 4 bases from V and 1 from J, leaving 9 bases between them. CDR1 and CDR2 (germline): MRHNA, SNTAGT. The CDR3 length is 14 residues.

The chain employs TRBV9 and TRBJ2-3, with TRBD1 matching 11 bases. CDR3 length: 20 amino acids. J lost 2 bases, V lost 3 bases, and 17 bases had no gene match. CDR1 is SGDLS, CDR2 YYNGEE, per germline. The CDR3 spells CASSDGQGAYQSGPTDTQYF. DNA of the CDR3: TGTGCCAGCAGCGATGGACAGGGGGCGTATCAATCAGGCCCCACAGATACGCAGTATTTT.

J is TRBJ2-5 and V is TRBV7-9, with D perhaps matching TRBD2 (5 bases). V shed 5 bases and J shed 6 bases, with 13 bases lying between them. CDR1 and CDR2 from the germline V gene are SEHNR and FQNEAQ (reference sequence). This CDR3 has 13 amino acids. The CDR3 reads CASSPGRVQTQYF. For the CDR3, the DNA is TGTGCCAGCAGCCCGGGAAGGGTGCAGACCCAGTACTTC.

The chain combines TRBV5-1 with TRBJ2-6; D not resolved. The CDR3 runs to 15 residues. From germline, CDR1 is SGHRS and CDR2 YFSETQ. Trimming removed 0 bases from V and 4 bases from J, with 8 bases in between. The CDR3 sequence: CASSLGEAGANVLTF. In DNA form, the CDR3 reads TGCGCCAGCAGCTTGGGGGAAGCGGGGGCCAACGTCCTGACTTTC.

This clone has just one count. The chain combines TRBV3-1 (or the pseudogene TRBV3-2) with TRBJ2-7; the D call may be TRBD1 or TRBD2 (7 bases each). Germline V gene sequence: CDR1 LGHDT, CDR2 YNNKEL (reference sequence). The CDR3 sequence is 15 residues long. Deletions cut 3 bases from V and 5 bases from J, with 17 bases between. The CDR3 spells CASSQLQGGLDEQYF. The CDR3 nucleotides read TGTGCCAGCAGCCAGCTGCAGGGGGGGCTGGACGAGCAGTACTTC.

The chain couples TRBV6-5 to TRBJ2-3, with 12 nucleotides matching TRBD2. This CDR3 is built from 16 residues. V lost 4 bases and J lost 5; bases outside the gene matches: 7. Germline-derived CDR1 and CDR2 are MNHEY and SVGAGI. The CDR3 DNA is TGTGCCAGCAGTTCCCGACTAGCGGGGGATAGAGATACGCAGTATTTT. It encodes CASSSRLAGDRDTQYF.

This clone was seen many times. The chain carries TRBV5-1 and TRBJ2-3; perhaps TRBD1 as D (5 bases). The CDR3 runs 14 residues. Between the trimmed V and J ends, which lost 3 bases and 0 bases, there was a span of 8 bases. Per the germline V gene, CDR1 is SGHRS and CDR2 is YFSETQ. For the CDR3, the DNA is TGCGCCAGCAGCTCGACAGCTAGCACAGATACGCAGTATTTT. It translates to CASSSTASTDTQYF.

The V gene is TRBV29-1, the J gene TRBJ2-5; D is unresolved. The CDR3 has 12 amino acids. Looked up from germline, CDR1 is SQVTM and CDR2 is ANQGSEA. Between the trimmed V and J ends, which lost 3 bases and 9 bases, there was a span of 14 bases. CDR3 sequence reads: CSVEVELWAQYF. Here the CDR3 DNA reads TGCAGCGTTGAGGTGGAGCTTTGGGCCCAGTACTTC.

The chain is built from TRBV4-1 and TRBJ1-6; no reliable D call. V was trimmed by 2 bases and J by 2 bases, leaving 10 bases between them. CDR1 and CDR2 (germline): MGHRA, YSYEKL. The CDR3 sequence is 16 residues long. The CDR3 nucleotides read TGCGCCAGCAGCCAACCAAGACAAACCTATAATTCACCCCTCCACTTT. Protein product: CASSQPRQTYNSPLHF.